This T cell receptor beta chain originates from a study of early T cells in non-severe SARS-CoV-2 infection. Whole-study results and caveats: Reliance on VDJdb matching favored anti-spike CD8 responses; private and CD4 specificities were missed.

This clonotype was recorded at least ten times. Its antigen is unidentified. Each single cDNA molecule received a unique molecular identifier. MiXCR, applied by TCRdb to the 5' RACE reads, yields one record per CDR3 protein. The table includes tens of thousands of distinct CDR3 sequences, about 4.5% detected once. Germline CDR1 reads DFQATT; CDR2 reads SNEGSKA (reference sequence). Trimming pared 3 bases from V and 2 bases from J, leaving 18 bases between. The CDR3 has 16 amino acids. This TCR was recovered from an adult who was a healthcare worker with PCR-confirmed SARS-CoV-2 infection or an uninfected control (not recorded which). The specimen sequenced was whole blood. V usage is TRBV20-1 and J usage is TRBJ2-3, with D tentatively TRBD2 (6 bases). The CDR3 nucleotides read TGCAGTGCTAGGCCGGCGGGGCGGGGCCACACAGATACGCAGTATTTT. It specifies CSARPAGRGHTDTQYF.